These 3 T cell receptor beta chains originate from one sample sequenced in a study of blood T cell repertoires in COVID-19. Clones were read by immunoSEQ multiplex PCR, and TCRdb kept only the in-frame ones, dropping some. This table has roughly 39,000 clones, more than 70% appearing once. The source material was peripheral blood. Receptor source: a man aged 55-75 years with acute or convalescent COVID-19.

The chain uses TRBV10-3 and TRBJ1-5; maybe TRBD1 (5 bases). This CDR3 has 13 residues. CDR1 and CDR2 (germline): ENHRY, SYGVKD. The V and J ends lost 3 bases and 4 bases respectively, with 7 bases between them. DNA of the CDR3: TGTGCCATCAGTGACAGGGTAAATCAGCCCCAGCATTTT. Translating it yields CAISDRVNQPQHF.

The rearrangement joins TRBV27 to TRBJ1-3; TRBD1 is a possible D gene (5 bases). Germline assignment: CDR1 MNHEY and CDR2 SMNVEV (reference sequence). The CDR3 loop spans 17 amino acids. The V end was cut by 4 bases, the J end by 0 bases, with 16 bases between. The CDR3 spells CASSSKGTRLSGNTIYF. The CDR3 DNA sequence: TGTGCCAGCAGTTCAAAAGGGACTAGGCTCTCTGGAAACACCATATATTTT.

The CDR3 DNA is TGCGCCAGCAGCGCCATGGGAGGGGGTAATGAAAAACTGTTTTTT. It translates to CASSAMGGGNEKLFF. This chain joins TRBV5-1 and TRBJ1-4; weak D call: TRBD1 (6 bases). The germline V gene has CDR1 SGHRS and CDR2 YFSETQ. V was pared by 4 bases and J by 4 bases, with 14 bases between. The CDR3 has 15 amino acids. Complete variable domain (other parts from reference TRBV5-1 and TRBJ1-4): KAGVTQTPRYLIKTRGQQVTLSCSPISGHRSVSWYQQTPGQGLQFLFEYFSETQRNKGNFPGRFSGRQFSNSRSEMNVSTLELGDSALYLCASSAMGGGNEKLFFGSGTQLSVL.